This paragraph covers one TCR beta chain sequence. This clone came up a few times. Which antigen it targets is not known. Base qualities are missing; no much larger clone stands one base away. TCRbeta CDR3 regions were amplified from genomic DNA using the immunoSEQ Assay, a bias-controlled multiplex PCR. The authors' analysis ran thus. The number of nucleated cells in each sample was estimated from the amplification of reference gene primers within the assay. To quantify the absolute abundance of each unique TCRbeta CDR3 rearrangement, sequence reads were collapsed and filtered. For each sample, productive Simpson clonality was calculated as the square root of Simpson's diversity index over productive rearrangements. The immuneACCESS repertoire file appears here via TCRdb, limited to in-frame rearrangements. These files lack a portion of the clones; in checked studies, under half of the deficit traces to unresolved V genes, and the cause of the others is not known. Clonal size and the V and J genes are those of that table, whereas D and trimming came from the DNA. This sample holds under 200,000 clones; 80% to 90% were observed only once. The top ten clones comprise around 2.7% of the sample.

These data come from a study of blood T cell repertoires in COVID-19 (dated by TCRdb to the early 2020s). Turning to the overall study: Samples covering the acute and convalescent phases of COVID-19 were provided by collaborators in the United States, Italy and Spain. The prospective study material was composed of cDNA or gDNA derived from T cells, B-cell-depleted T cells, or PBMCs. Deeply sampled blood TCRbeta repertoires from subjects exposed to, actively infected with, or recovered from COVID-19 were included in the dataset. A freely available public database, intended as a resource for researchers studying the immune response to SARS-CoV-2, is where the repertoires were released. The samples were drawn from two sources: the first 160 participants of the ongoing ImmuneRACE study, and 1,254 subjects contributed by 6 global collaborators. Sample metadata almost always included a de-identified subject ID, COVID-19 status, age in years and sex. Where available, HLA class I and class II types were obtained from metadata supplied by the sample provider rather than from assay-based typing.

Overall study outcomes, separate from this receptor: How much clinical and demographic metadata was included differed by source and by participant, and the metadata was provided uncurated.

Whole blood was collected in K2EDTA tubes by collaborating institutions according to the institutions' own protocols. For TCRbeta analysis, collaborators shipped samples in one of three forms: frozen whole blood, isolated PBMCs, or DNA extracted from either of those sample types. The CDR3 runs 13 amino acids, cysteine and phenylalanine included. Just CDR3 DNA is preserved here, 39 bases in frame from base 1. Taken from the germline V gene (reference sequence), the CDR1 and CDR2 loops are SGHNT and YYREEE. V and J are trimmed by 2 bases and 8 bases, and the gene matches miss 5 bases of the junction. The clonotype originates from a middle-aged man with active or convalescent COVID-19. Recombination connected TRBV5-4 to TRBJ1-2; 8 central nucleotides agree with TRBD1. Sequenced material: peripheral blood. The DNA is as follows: TGTGCCAGCAGCTTTCAGGGGGCGCGGGGCTACACCTTC. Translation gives CASSFQGARGYTF.